This T cell receptor (beta chain) came from a study of human T cells and chemical hapten exposure. Study details: TCR yields per sample varied, mainly owing to small pooled library volume differences.

TCRdb recomputed calls from the RACE reads with MiXCR, one row per CDR3 protein. The table lists roughly 380,000 distinct CDR3 sequences, 4.5% to 6% of them singletons. Indicated time point: pre-sensitization, week 0. Treatment noted: therapeutic diphenylcyclopropenone sensitization with weekly scalp DPC. Blood collection happened ahead of applying each patch test. Study conclusions and caveats: TCRs at high frequency, those above 1 in 1000, did not change with DPC sensitization.

This clonotype was seen more than once but under ten times. Its antigen remains unknown. The CDR3 runs 15 residues. J was trimmed by 3 bases and V by 0 bases; bases with no gene match: 3. Germline loops: CDR1 MNHEY, CDR2 SVGAGI. Sequenced here: whole blood, sampled in connection with sensitization to the hapten diphenylcyclopropenone (DPC). The clonotype originates from a woman aged 45-60 years with alopecia areata. Some clones in this sample may be carry-over from other donors' samples. The chain carries TRBV6-5 and TRBJ2-7; 9 bases fit TRBD2. The CDR3 here is CASSYSSGGSYEQYF. Written as DNA, the CDR3 is TGTGCCAGCAGTTACTCAAGCGGGGGGAGCTACGAGCAGTACTTC.